The 6 T cell receptor beta chains in this list originate from one sample, sequenced in a study of T cell responses to AZD1222 COVID-19 vaccine. Clones were sequenced by immunoSEQ multiplex PCR, and TCRdb holds only the in-frame ones, with some missing. Among about 150,000 clones listed, over 75% were seen once. Sequenced here: peripheral blood, sampled on day 0 of AZD1222 vaccination. These receptors originate from an adult in good health.

V gene TRBV27 combines with J gene TRBJ2-3; TRBD2 agrees at 8 bases. The V gene end was trimmed by 4 bases and the J gene end by 4 bases; junction bases not matched to a gene: 4. This CDR3 is built from 14 residues. The germline V gene has CDR1 MNHEY and CDR2 SMNVEV (reference sequence). CDR3 bases: TGTGCCAGCAGTTCGCGGGAGGTCCCAGATACGCAGTATTTT. Protein product: CASSSREVPDTQYF.

The gene calls are TRBV19 and TRBJ2-2; D not certain. The germline gives CDR1 LNHDA, CDR2 SQIVND (reference sequence). The CDR3 contains 12 residues. V was clipped by 6 bases and J by 8 bases, with 10 bases between them. CDR3: CASSPVRGELFF. The CDR3 bases are TGTGCCAGTAGCCCCGTTAGGGGGGAGCTGTTTTTT.

The chain links TRBV28 to TRBJ1-2; the D is unclear. The CDR3 runs 13 residues. Germline V gives CDR1 MDHEN, CDR2 SYDVKM. The V end lost 3 bases, the J end lost 8 bases, and 13 bases lay between the germline ends. CDR3: CASSFPPGGGYTF. CDR3 nucleotide sequence: TGTGCCAGCAGTTTCCCCCCAGGTGGCGGCTACACCTTC.

The rearrangement uses TRBV6-6 and TRBJ2-7, with D possibly being TRBD2 (6 bases). The length of the CDR3 is 14 residues. The germline V gene has CDR1 MNHNY and CDR2 SVGAGI (reference sequence). V lost 6 bases, J lost 4 bases, and 16 bases lay in between. CDR3 region: CASRPGGTVYEQYF. Here the CDR3 DNA reads TGTGCCAGCAGGCCTGGGGGGACCGTGTACGAGCAGTACTTC.

This clone was observed once. The CDR3, as DNA: TGTGCCAGCAGCTTAGGTTTCGGAGGGCCGGACAGGACAAGATCCTACGAGCAGTACTTC. This sequence encodes CASSLGFGGPDRTRSYEQYF. The chain uses TRBV7-8 and TRBJ2-7; D might be TRBD1 (7 bases). The germline V gene encodes CDR1 SGHVS and CDR2 FQNEAQ. V gave up 1 base and J gave up 1 base, with 26 bases separating them. The CDR3 is 20 residues long.

Concerning this clone itself: One junction end does not reproduce the germline sequence, and a read error may be involved. The rearrangement joins TRBV5-1 to TRBJ2-3; 9 nucleotides align to TRBD2. The germline V gene encodes CDR1 SGHRS and CDR2 YFSETQ. The CDR3 is 15 residues long. The CDR3 reads CASSPSGTSKDTQYF. The CDR3, as DNA: TGCGCCAGCAGCCCCTCCGGGACTAGCAAAGATACGCAGTATTTT.